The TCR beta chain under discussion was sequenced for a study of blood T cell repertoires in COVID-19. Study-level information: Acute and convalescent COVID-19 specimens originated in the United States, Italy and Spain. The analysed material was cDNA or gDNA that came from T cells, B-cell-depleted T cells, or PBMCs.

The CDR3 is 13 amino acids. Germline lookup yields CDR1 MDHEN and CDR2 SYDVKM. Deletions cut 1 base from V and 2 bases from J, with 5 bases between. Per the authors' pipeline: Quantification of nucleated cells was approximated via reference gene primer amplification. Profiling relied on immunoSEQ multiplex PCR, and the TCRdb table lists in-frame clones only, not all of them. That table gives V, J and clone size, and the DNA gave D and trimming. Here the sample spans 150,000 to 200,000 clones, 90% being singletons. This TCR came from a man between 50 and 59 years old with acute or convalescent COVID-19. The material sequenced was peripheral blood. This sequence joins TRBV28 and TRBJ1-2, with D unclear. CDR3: CASSLFPNYGYTF. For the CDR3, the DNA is TGTGCCAGCAGTTTATTCCCAAACTATGGCTACACCTTC.